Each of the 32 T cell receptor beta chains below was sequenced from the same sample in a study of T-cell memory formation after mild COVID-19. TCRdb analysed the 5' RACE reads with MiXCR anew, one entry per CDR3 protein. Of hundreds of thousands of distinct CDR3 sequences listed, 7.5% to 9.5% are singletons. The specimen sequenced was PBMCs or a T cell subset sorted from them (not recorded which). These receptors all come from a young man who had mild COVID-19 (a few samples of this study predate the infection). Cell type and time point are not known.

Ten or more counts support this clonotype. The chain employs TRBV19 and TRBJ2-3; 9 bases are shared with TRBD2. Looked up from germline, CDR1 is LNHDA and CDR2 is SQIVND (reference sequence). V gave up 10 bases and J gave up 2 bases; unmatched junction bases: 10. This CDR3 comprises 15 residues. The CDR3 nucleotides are TGTGCCAACGCGGGGGGGCCCTGTATCACAGATACGCAGTATTTT. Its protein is CANAGGPCITDTQYF.

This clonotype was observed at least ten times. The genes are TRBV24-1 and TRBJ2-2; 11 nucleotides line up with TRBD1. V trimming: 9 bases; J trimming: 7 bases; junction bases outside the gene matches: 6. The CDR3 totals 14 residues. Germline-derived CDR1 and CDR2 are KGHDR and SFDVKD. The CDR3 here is CATRSGQGVGELFF. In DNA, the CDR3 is TGTGCCACCCGGTCGGGACAGGGGGTCGGGGAGCTGTTTTTT.

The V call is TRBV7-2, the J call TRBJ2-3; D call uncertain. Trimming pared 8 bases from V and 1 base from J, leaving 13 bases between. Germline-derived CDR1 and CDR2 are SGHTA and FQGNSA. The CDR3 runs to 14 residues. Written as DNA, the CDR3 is TGTGCCAGCCGCCCGGCATTCGGCACAGATACGCAGTATTTT. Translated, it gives CASRPAFGTDTQYF.

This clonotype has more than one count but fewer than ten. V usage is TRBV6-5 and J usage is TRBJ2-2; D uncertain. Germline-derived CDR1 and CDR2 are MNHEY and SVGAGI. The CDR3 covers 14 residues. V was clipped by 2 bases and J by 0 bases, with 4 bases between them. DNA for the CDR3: TGTGCCAGCAGTTACGCCTCGAACACCGGGGAGCTGTTTTTT. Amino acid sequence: CASSYASNTGELFF.

CDR3 residues: CAWMGPGANSPLHF. DNA for the CDR3: TGTGCCTGGATGGGACCCGGGGCTAATTCACCCCTCCACTTT. The rearrangement links TRBV30 to TRBJ1-6; possible D gene TRBD1, 5 bases. The V gene's germline CDR1 is GTSNPN and CDR2 SVGIG (reference sequence). CDR3 size: 14 residues. Trimming cost V 4 bases and J 6 bases, with 13 bases left between them.

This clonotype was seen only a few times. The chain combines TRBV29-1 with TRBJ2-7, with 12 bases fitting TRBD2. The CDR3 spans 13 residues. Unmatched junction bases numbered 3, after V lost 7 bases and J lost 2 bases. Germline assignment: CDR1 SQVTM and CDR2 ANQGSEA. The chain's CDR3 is CSGTSGAPYEQYF. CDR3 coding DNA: TGCAGCGGGACTAGCGGGGCCCCCTACGAGCAGTACTTC.

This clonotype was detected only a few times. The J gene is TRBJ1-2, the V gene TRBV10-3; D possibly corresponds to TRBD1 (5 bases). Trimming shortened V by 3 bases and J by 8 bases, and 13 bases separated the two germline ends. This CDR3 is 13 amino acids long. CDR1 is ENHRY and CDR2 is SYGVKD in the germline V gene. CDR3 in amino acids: CAISDDYRGGYTF. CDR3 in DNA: TGTGCCATCAGTGACGACTATCGGGGCGGCTACACCTTC.

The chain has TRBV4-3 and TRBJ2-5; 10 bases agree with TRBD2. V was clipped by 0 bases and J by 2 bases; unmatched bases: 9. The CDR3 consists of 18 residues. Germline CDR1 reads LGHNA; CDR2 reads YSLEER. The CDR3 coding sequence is TGCGCCAGCAGCCAAGAATATAGCGGGGGGCTCCATCAAGAGACCCAGTACTTC. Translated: CASSQEYSGGLHQETQYF.

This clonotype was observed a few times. CDR3 loop: CASSFRAGTDTQYF. The DNA for the CDR3 is TGTGCCAGCAGTTTCCGGGCCGGCACAGATACGCAGTATTTT. The gene calls are TRBV12-3 or TRBV12-4 and TRBJ2-3; D gene ambiguous. This CDR3 contains 14 residues. V was shortened by 3 bases and J by 1 base, with 8 bases between the two germline ends.

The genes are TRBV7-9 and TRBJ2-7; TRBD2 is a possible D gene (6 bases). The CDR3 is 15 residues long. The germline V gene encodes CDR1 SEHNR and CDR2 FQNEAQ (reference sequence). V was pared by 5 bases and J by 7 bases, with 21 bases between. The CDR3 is CASSLTGTPHEEQYF. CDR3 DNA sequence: TGTGCCAGCAGCCTGACCGGGACTCCTCACGAAGAGCAGTACTTC.

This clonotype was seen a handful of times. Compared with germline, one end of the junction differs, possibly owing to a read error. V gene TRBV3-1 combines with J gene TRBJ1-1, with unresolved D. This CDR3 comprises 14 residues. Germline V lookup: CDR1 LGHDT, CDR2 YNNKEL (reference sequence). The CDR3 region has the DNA TGTGCCAGCACCCAATCCGTGGGAAACACTGAAGCTTTCTTT. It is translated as CASTQSVGNTEAFF.

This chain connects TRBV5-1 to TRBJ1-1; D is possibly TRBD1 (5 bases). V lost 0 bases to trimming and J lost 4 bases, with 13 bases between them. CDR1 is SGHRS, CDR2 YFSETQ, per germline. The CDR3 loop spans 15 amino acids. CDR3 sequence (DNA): TGCGCCAGCAGCTTGGATACAGGTTGGGTCACTGAAGCTTTCTTT. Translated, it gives CASSLDTGWVTEAFF.

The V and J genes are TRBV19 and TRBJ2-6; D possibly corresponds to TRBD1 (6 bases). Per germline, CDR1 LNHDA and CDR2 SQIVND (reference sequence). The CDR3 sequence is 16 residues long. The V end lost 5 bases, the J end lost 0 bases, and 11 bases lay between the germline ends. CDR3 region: CASSPGHISGANVLTF. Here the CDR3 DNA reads TGTGCCAGTAGTCCGGGACACATCTCTGGGGCCAACGTCCTGACTTTC.

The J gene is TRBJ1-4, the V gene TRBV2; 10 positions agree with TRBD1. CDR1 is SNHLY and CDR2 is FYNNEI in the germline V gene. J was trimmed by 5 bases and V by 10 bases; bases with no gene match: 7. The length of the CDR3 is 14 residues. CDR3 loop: CATRAGQGNEKLFF. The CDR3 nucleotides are TGTGCCACCAGAGCGGGACAGGGGAATGAAAAACTGTTTTTT.

CDR3 sequence reads: CASSAQPGTYEQYF. The CDR3 coding sequence is TGCGCCAGCAGCGCCCAACCCGGAACCTACGAGCAGTACTTC. The chain employs TRBV4-1 and TRBJ2-7; D is unclear. There are 14 residues in the CDR3. Germline V lookup: CDR1 MGHRA, CDR2 YSYEKL. Trimming removed 5 bases at V and 2 bases at J, with 13 bases between.

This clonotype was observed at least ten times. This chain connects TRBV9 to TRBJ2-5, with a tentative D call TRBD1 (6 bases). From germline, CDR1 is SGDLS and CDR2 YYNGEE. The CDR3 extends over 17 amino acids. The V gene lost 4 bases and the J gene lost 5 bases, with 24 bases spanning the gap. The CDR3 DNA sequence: TGTGCCAGCAGCCCCCCCCCGGGACATCCGGGCTGGGAGACCCAGTACTTC. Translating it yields CASSPPPGHPGWETQYF.

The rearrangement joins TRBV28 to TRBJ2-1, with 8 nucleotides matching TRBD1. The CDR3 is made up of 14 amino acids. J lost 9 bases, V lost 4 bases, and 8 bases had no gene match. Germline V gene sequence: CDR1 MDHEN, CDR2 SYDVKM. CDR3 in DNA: TGTGCCAGCAGTTCCGTCCAGGGGGCGGGTGAGCAGTTCTTC. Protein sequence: CASSSVQGAGEQFF.

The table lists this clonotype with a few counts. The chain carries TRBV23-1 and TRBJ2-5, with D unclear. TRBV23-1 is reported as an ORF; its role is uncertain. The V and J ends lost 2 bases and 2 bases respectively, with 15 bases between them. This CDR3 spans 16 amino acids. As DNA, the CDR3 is TGCGCCAGCAGTCAACGACTCGTCCCATCACAAGAGACCCAGTACTTC. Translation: CASSQRLVPSQETQYF.

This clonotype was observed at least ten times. Written as DNA, the CDR3 is TGTGCCAGCAGCTTATTTTCCGGGGGGCCTTCAACTTACAATGAGCAGTTCTTC. Residues: CASSLFSGGPSTYNEQFF. The J gene is TRBJ2-1, the V gene TRBV7-9; the D gene is possibly TRBD2 (7 bases). CDR1 is SEHNR, CDR2 FQNEAQ, per germline (reference sequence). This CDR3 has 18 residues. Trimming removed 2 bases from V and 4 bases from J, with 21 bases in between.

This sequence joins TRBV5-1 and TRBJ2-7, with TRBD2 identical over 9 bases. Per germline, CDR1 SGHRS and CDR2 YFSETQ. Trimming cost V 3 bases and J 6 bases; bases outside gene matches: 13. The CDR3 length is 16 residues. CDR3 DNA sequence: TGCGCCAGCAGCTCGGAGCCGGGACTAGCACTCTCCGAGCAGTACTTC. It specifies CASSSEPGLALSEQYF.

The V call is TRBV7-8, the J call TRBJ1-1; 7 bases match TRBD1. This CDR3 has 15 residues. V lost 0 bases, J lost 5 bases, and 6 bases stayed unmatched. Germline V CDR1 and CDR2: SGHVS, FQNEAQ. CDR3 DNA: TGTGCCAGCAGCTTAGCGAACAGGGGTGGAACTGAAGCTTTCTTT. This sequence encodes CASSLANRGGTEAFF. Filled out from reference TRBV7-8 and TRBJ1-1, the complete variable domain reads GAGVSQSPRYKVAKRGQDVALRCDPISGHVSLFWYQQALGQGPEFLTYFQNEAQLDKSGLPSDRFFAERPEGSVSTLKIQRTQQEDSAVYLCASSLANRGGTEAFFGQGTRLTVV.

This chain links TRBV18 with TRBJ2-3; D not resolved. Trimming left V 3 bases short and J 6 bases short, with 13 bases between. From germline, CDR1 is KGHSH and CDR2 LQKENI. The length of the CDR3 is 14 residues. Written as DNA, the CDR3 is TGTGCCAGCTCACCCCAGCCTACGTGGGATACGCAGTATTTT. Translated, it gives CASSPQPTWDTQYF. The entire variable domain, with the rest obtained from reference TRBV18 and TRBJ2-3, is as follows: NAGVMQNPRHLVRRRGQEARLRCSPMKGHSHVYWYRQLPEEGLKFMVYLQKENIIDESGMPKERFSAEFPKEGPSILRIQQVVRGDSAAYFCASSPQPTWDTQYFGPGTRLTVL.

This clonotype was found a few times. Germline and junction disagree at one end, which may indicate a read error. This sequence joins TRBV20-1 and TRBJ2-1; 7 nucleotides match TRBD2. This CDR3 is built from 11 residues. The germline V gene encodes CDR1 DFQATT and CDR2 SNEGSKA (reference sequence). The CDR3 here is CSARDRGLPTF. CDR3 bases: TGCAGTGCTAGAGATCGGGGACTACCGACCTTC.

CDR3 bases: TGCAGCGTTTACAGGGCCCTCGGGACCCAGTACTTC. It is translated as CSVYRALGTQYF. The genes are TRBV29-1 and TRBJ2-5; tentatively, D is TRBD1 (6 bases). The germline V gene encodes CDR1 SQVTM and CDR2 ANQGSEA. The V end was cut by 5 bases, the J end by 7 bases, with 14 bases between. The CDR3 has 12 residues.

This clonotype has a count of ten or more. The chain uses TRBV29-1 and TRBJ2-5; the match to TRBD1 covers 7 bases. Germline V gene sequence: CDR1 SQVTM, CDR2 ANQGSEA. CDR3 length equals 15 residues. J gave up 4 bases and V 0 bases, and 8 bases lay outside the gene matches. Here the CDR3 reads CSVEDPTGVGETQYF. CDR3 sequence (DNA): TGCAGCGTTGAAGATCCTACAGGGGTTGGAGAGACCCAGTACTTC.

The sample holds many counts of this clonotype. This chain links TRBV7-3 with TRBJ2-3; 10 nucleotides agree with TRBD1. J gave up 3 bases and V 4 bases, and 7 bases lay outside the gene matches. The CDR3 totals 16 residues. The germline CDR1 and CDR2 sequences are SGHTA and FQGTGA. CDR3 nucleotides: TGTGCCAGCAGCTCCCCGGACAGGGGGGGGACAGATACGCAGTATTTT. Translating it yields CASSSPDRGGTDTQYF.

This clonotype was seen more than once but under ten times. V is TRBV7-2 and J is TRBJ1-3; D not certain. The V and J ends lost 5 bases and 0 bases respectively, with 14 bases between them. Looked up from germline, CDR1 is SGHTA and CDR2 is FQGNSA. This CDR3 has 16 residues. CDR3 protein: CASSPRLWGSGNTIYF. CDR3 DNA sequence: TGTGCCAGCAGCCCGCGGTTGTGGGGCTCTGGAAACACCATATATTTT.

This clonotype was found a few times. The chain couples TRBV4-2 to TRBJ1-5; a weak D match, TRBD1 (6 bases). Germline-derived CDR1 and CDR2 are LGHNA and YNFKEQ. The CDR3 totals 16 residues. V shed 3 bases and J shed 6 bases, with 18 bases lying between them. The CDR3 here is CASSHITRGSSQPQHF. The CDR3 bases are TGTGCCAGCAGCCACATTACGAGGGGGAGTAGTCAGCCCCAGCATTTT.

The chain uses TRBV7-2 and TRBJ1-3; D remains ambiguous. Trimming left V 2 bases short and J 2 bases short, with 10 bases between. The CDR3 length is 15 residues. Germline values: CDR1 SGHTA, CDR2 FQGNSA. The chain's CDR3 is CASSLSLPPGNTIYF. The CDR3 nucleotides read TGTGCCAGCAGCTTATCGCTACCGCCTGGAAACACCATATATTTT.

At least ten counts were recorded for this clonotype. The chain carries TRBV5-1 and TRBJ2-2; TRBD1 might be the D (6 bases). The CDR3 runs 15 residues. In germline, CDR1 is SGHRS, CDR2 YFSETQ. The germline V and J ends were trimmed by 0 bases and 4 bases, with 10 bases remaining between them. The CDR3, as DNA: TGCGCCAGCAGCTTGGACAGGGTTATCACCGGGGAGCTGTTTTTT. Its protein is CASSLDRVITGELFF. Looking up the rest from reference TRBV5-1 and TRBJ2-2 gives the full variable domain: KAGVTQTPRYLIKTRGQQVTLSCSPISGHRSVSWYQQTPGQGLQFLFEYFSETQRNKGNFPGRFSGRQFSNSRSEMNVSTLELGDSALYLCASSLDRVITGELFFGEGSRLTVL.

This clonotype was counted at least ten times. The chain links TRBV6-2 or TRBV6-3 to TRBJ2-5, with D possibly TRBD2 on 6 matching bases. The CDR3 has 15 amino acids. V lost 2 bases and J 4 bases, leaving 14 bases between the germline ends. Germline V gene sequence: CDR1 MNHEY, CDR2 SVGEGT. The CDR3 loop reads CASSYSAGIGETQYF. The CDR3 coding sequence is TGTGCCAGCAGTTACAGCGCGGGGATAGGAGAGACCCAGTACTTC.

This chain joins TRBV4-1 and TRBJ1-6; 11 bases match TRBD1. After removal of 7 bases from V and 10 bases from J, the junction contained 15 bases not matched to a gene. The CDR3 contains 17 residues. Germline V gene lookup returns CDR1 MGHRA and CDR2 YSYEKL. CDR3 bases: TGCGCCAGCATGGAAACCGGGACAGGGGGAGTAGGCTCACCCCTCCACTTT. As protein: CASMETGTGGVGSPLHF.